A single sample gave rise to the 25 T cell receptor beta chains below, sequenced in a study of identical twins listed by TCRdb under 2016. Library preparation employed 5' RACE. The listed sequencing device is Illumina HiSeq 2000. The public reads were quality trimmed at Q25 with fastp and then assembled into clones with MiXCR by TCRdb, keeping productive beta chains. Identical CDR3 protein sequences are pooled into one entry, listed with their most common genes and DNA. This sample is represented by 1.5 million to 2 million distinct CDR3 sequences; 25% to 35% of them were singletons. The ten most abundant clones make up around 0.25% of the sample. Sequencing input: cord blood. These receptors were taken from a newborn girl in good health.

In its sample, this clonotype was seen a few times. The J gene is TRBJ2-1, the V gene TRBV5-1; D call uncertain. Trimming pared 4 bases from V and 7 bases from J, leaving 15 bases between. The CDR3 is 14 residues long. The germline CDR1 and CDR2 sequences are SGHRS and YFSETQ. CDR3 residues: CASSPLIAGNEQFF. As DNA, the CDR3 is TGCGCCAGCAGCCCCCTTATAGCAGGAAATGAGCAGTTCTTC.

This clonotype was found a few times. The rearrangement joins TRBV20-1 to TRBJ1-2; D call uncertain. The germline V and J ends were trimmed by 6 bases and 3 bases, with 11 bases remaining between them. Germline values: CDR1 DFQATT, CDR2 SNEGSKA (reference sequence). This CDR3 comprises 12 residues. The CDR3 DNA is TGCAGTGCCCCAGCGACTCACTATGGCTACACCTTC. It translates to CSAPATHYGYTF.

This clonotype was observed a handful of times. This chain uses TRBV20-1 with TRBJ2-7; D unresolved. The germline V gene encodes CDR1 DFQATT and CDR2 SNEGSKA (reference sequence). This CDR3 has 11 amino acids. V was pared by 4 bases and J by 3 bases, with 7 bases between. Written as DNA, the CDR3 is TGCAGTGCTACGACTCACTACGAGCAGTACTTC. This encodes CSATTHYEQYF.

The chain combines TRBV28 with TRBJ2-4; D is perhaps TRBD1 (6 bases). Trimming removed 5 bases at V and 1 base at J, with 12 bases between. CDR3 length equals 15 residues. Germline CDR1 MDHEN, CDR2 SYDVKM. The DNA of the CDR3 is TGTGCCAGCAGTCTACAGGGTGGGGCCAAAAACATTCAGTACTTC. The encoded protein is CASSLQGGAKNIQYF.

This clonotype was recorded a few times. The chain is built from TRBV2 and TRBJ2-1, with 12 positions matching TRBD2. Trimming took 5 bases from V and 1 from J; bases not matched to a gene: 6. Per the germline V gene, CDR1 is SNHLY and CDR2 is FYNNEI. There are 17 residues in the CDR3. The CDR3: CASSNGLAGRSYNEQFF. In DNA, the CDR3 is TGTGCCAGCAGTAATGGACTAGCGGGGAGGTCCTACAATGAGCAGTTCTTC.

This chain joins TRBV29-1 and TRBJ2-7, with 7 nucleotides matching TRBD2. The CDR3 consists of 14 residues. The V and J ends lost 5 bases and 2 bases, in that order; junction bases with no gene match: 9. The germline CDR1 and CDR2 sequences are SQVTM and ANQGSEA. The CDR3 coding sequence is TGCAGCGTTCGCCGACTAGCCACGCCCTACGAGCAGTACTTC. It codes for CSVRRLATPYEQYF.

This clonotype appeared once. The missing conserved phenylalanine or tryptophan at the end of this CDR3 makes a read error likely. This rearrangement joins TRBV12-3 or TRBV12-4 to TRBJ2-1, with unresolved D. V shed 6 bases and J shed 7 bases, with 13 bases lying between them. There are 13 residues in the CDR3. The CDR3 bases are TGTGCCAGCAGCTCTCGCGGATTGAATGAGCAGTTCTAC. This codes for CASSSRGLNEQFY.

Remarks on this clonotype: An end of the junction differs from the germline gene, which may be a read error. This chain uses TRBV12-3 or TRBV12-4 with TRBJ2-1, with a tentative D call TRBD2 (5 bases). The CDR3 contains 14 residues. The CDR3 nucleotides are TGTGCCAGCAGTCGGGGAGTCCCCTACAATGATCAGTTCTTC. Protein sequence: CASSRGVPYNDQFF.

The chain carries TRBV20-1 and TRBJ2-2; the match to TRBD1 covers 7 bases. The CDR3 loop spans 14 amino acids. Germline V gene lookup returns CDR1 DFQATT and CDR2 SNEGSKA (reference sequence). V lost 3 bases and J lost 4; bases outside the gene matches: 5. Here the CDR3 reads CSASSGTVTGELFF. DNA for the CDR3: TGCAGTGCTAGCTCCGGGACAGTCACCGGGGAGCTGTTTTTT.

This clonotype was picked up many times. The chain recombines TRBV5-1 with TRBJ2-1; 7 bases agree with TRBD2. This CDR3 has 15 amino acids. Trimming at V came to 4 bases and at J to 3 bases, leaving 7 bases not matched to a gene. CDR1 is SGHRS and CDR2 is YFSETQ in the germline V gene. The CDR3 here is CASSARLARYNEQFF. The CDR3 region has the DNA TGCGCCAGCAGCGCGCGACTAGCCCGCTACAATGAGCAGTTCTTC.

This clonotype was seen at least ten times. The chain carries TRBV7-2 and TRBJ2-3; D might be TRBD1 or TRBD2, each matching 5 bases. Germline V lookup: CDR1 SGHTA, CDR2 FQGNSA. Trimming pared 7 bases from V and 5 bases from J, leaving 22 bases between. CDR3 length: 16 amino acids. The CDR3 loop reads CASTLTGLAGLDTQYF. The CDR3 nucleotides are TGTGCCAGCACCCTAACGGGGCTAGCTGGGTTAGATACGCAGTATTTT.

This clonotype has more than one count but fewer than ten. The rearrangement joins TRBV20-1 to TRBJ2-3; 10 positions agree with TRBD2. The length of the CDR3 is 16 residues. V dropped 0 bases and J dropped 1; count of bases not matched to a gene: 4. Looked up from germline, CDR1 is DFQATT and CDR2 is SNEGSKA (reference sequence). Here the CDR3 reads CSARDNLAGGTDTQYF. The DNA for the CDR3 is TGCAGTGCTAGAGATAATCTAGCGGGAGGCACAGATACGCAGTATTTT.

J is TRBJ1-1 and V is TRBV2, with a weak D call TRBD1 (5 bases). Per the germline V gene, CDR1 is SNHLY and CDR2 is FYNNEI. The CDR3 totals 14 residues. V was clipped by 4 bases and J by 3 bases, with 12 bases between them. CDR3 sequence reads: CASSGPGLDTEAFF. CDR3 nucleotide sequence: TGTGCCAGCAGTGGGCCAGGGTTGGACACTGAAGCTTTCTTT.

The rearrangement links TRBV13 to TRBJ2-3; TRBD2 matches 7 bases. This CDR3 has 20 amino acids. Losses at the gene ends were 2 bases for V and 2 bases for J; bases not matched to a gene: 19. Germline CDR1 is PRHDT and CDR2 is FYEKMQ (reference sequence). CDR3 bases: TGTGCCAGCAGCTTATATCCCGCCTCCGTTTCTAGCGGTCCCACAGATACGCAGTATTTT. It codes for CASSLYPASVSSGPTDTQYF. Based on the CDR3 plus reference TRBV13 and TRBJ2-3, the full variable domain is AAGVIQSPRHLIKEKRETATLKCYPIPRHDTVYWYQQGPGQDPQFLISFYEKMQSDKGSIPDRFSAQQFSDYHSELNMSSLELGDSALYFCASSLYPASVSSGPTDTQYFGPGTRLTVL.

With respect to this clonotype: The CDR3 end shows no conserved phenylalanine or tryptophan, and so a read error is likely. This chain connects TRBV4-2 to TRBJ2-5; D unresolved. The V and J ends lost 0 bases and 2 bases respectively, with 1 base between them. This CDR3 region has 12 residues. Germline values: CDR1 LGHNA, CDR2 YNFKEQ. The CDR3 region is CASSQDQETQYL. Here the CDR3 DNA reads TGTGCCAGCAGCCAAGATCAAGAGACCCAGTACCTC.

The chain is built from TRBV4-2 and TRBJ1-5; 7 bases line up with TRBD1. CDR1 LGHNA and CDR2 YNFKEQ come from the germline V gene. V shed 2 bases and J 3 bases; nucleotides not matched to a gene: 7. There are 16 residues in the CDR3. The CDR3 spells CASSQTGATFNQPQHF. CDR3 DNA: TGTGCCAGCAGCCAAACAGGGGCCACTTTCAATCAGCCCCAGCATTTT.

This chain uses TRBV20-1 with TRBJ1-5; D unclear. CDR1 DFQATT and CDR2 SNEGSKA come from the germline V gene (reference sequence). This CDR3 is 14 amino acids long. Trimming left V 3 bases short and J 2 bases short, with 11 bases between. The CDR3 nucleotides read TGCAGTGCTAGTCCCCAGTTGGGCAATCAGCCCCAGCATTTT. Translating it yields CSASPQLGNQPQHF.

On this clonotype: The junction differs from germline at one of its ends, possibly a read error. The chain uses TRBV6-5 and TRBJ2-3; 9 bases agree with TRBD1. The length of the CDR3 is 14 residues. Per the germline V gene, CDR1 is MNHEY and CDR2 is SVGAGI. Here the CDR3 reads CASRQDRGTGTQYF. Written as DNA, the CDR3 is TGTGCCAGCAGACAGGACAGGGGCACAGGTACGCAGTATTTT.

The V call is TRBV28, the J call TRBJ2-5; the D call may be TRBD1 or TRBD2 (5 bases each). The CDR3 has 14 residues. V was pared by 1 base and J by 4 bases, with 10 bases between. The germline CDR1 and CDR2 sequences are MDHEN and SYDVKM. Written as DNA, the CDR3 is TGTGCCAGCAGTTTATCGGGGCGAGCAGAGACCCAGTACTTC. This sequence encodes CASSLSGRAETQYF.

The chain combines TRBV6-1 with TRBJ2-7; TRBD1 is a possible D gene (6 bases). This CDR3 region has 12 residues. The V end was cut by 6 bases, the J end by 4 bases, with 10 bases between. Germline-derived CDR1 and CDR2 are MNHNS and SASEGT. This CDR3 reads CASREQGYEQYF. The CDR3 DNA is TGTGCCAGCAGGGAACAGGGTTACGAGCAGTACTTC.

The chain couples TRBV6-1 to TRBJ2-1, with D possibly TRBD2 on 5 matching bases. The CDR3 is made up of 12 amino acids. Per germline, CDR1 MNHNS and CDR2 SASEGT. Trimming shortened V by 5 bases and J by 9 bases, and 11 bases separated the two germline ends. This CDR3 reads CASSPLAIEQFF. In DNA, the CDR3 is TGTGCCAGCAGTCCTCTAGCTATTGAGCAGTTCTTC.

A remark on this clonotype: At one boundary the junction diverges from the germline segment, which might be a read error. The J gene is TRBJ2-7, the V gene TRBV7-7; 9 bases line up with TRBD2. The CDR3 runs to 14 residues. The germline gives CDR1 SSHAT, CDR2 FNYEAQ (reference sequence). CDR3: CASSASGTVYEQYF. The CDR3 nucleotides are TGTGCTAGCAGCGCTAGCGGGACGGTCTACGAGCAGTACTTC.

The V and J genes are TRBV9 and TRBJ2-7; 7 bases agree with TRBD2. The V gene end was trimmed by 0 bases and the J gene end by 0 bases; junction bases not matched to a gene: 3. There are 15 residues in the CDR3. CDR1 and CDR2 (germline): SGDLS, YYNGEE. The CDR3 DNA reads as TGTGCCAGCAGCGTAGATAAGCGGGGCTCCTACGAGCAGTACTTC. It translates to CASSVDKRGSYEQYF.

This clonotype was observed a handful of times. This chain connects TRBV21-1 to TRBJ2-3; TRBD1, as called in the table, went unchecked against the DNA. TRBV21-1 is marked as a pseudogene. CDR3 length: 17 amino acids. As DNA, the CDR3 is TGTGCCAGCCAATATTCCCCCTTAGAAAAACCTACAGATACGCAGTATTTT. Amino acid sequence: CASQYSPLEKPTDTQYF.

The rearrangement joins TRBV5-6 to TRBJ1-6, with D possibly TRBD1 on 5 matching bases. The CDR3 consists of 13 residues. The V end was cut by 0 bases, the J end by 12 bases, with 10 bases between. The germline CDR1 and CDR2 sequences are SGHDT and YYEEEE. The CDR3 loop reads CASSLGTFLPLHF. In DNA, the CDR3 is TGTGCCAGCAGCTTGGGGACATTTTTACCCCTCCACTTT.